The next 8 T cell receptor beta chains were all read from a single sample in a study of T-cell reconstitution after alpha-beta-depleted transplantation in children. The TCRbeta library was prepared with unique molecular identifiers. Using its own MiXCR run on the PCR reads, TCRdb lists one record per CDR3 protein. The table shows a few hundred thousand distinct CDR3 sequences, with about 45% occurring only once. Material: PBMCs, obtained before TCRalphabeta/CD19-depleted stem cell transplant. The source of these receptors is a girl aged 2-9 years with aplastic anemia, due to receive a stem cell transplant.

The chain links TRBV11-1 to TRBJ2-2, with TRBD2 identical over 9 bases. Germline V CDR1 and CDR2: SGHAT, FQDESV (reference sequence). V was pared by 2 bases and J by 2 bases, with 12 bases of the junction left unmatched. CDR3 size: 19 residues. The CDR3 sequence is CASSLSFLAGAANTGELFF. The DNA of the CDR3 is TGTGCCAGCAGCTTATCTTTCTTAGCGGGAGCCGCCAACACCGGGGAGCTGTTTTTT.

DNA for the CDR3: TGCGCCAGCAGCTCCGGGACTAGCCACAATGAGCAGTTCTTC. Translation: CASSSGTSHNEQFF. The chain is built from TRBV5-1 and TRBJ2-1, with TRBD2 matching 9 bases. Germline V gene data show CDR1 as SGHRS and CDR2 as YFSETQ. The CDR3 consists of 14 residues. With V trimmed by 3 bases and J by 5 bases, 3 bases remained unmatched.

This clonotype was found many times. V gene TRBV20-1 combines with J gene TRBJ1-3; a possible D gene is TRBD1 (5 bases). This CDR3 has 14 residues. Per germline, CDR1 DFQATT and CDR2 SNEGSKA (reference sequence). V gave up 7 bases and J gave up 2 bases, with 15 bases separating them. CDR3 DNA sequence: TGCAGTGTTCAAAGCTCCAGGGCTGGAAACACCATATATTTT. It codes for CSVQSSRAGNTIYF.

This clonotype was detected many times. V is TRBV28 and J is TRBJ2-1, with TRBD1 matching 10 bases. Unmatched junction bases numbered 7, after V lost 2 bases and J lost 3 bases. This CDR3 is 17 amino acids long. Germline lookup yields CDR1 MDHEN and CDR2 SYDVKM. CDR3 region: CASSLPRGDRGYNEQFF. CDR3 nucleotides: TGTGCCAGCAGTTTACCCCGAGGGGACAGGGGCTACAATGAGCAGTTCTTC.

There are many counts of this clonotype. V gene TRBV5-1 combines with J gene TRBJ2-5, with D hard to call. Germline V lookup: CDR1 SGHRS, CDR2 YFSETQ. The CDR3 is 14 amino acids. V shed 0 bases and J shed 2 bases, with 8 bases lying between them. Here the CDR3 reads CASSLGVVQETQYF. The CDR3 DNA is TGCGCCAGCAGCTTGGGGGTAGTGCAAGAGACCCAGTACTTC. Combining the CDR3 with reference TRBV5-1 and TRBJ2-5 gives the whole variable domain KAGVTQTPRYLIKTRGQQVTLSCSPISGHRSVSWYQQTPGQGLQFLFEYFSETQRNKGNFPGRFSGRQFSNSRSEMNVSTLELGDSALYLCASSLGVVQETQYFGPGTRLLVL.

This clonotype was picked up many times. V gene TRBV5-1 combines with J gene TRBJ2-1, with D possibly being TRBD1 (7 bases). Between the trimmed V and J ends, which lost 0 bases and 9 bases, there was a span of 13 bases. The CDR3 contains 14 residues. Germline V gene sequence: CDR1 SGHRS, CDR2 YFSETQ. CDR3: CASSLAIQGGEQFF. CDR3 bases: TGCGCCAGCAGCTTGGCCATTCAGGGGGGTGAGCAGTTCTTC.

This chain connects TRBV20-1 to TRBJ1-2; D is ambiguous. CDR1 and CDR2 from the germline V gene are DFQATT and SNEGSKA (reference sequence). There are 13 residues in the CDR3. Between the trimmed V and J ends, which lost 3 bases and 3 bases, there was a span of 11 bases. The DNA for the CDR3 is TGCAGTGCTAGGTCTACCGGGGACTATGGCTACACCTTC. Translated: CSARSTGDYGYTF.

The sample holds one count of this clonotype. The chain couples TRBV7-2 to TRBJ2-3; 7 bases match TRBD2. V lost 6 bases and J lost 4; bases outside the gene matches: 13. Germline CDR1 and CDR2: SGHTA and FQGNSA. The CDR3 is 16 residues long. The CDR3: CASRSPVRGWSDTQYF. CDR3 DNA: TGTGCCAGCAGATCCCCCGTGCGGGGGTGGTCAGATACGCAGTATTTT. Looking up the rest from reference TRBV7-2 and TRBJ2-3 gives the full variable domain: GAGVSQSPSNKVTEKGKDVELRCDPISGHTALYWYRQSLGQGLEFLIYFQGNSAPDKSGLPSDRFSAERTGGSVSTLTIQRTQQEDSAVYLCASRSPVRGWSDTQYFGPGTRLTVL.